These T cell receptor beta chains were read from a single sample in a study of identical twins. TCRdb re-derived calls from the 5' RACE reads in MiXCR, one entry per CDR3 protein. The sample holds a few hundred thousand distinct CDR3 sequences, more than 9% seen once. Separately, the same data were catalogued under a study of yellow fever vaccine responses in identical twins.

The sample taken for sequencing was PBMCs. These receptors all stem from a woman aged 18-29 years in good health. Both conserved end residues are part of each CDR3. Each record gives: J gene, D gene, V gene, clone size, CDR3 DNA, CDR3 protein. D genes are given only for firm matches. Not all rows give a size; the values are once, few, many and, for expanded clones, a class.

j_gene: TRBJ2-7; d_gene: NA; v_gene: TRBV7-9; abundance: NA; CDR3nt: TGTGCCAGCAGCTTACGGCAGGGCAGGGACGAGCAGTACTTC; CDR3aa: CASSLRQGRDEQYF
j_gene: TRBJ2-1; d_gene: NA; v_gene: TRBV3-1; abundance: few; CDR3nt: TGTGCCAGCATGGAGGCTAGCGAAGGCAATGAGCAGTTCTTC; CDR3aa: CASMEASEGNEQFF
j_gene: TRBJ2-7; d_gene: NA; v_gene: TRBV24-1; abundance: NA; CDR3nt: TGTGTCACCAGTGATTTGCTGGGGGGCCAGGACTTC; CDR3aa: CVTSDLLGGQDF
j_gene: TRBJ2-5; d_gene: TRBD1; v_gene: TRBV12-3/TRBV12-4; abundance: NA; CDR3nt: TGTGCCAGCAGTTCCGGACAGGGGGTGTTTCAAGAGACCCAGTACTTC; CDR3aa: CASSSGQGVFQETQYF
j_gene: TRBJ2-3; d_gene: NA; v_gene: TRBV3-1; abundance: NA; CDR3nt: TGTGCCAGCAGCCAAGATCCCTTGGGTTCCGATACGCAGTATTTT; CDR3aa: CASSQDPLGSDTQYF
j_gene: TRBJ1-6; d_gene: NA; v_gene: TRBV4-2; abundance: few; CDR3nt: TGTGCCAGCAGCCAAGTCGGTACAGGGTGGAATTCACCCCTCCACTTT; CDR3aa: CASSQVGTGWNSPLHF
j_gene: TRBJ2-7; d_gene: TRBD2; v_gene: TRBV6-2/TRBV6-3; abundance: NA; CDR3nt: TGTGCCAGCAGTGTGGCGGGAGGAGCCTACGAGCAGTACTTC; CDR3aa: CASSVAGGAYEQYF
j_gene: TRBJ2-7; d_gene: TRBD1; v_gene: TRBV6-1; abundance: NA; CDR3nt: TGTGCCAGCAAAAAAGACAGGGAGCCTCCCTACGAGCAGTACTTC; CDR3aa: CASKKDREPPYEQYF
j_gene: TRBJ2-3; d_gene: TRBD2; v_gene: TRBV20-1; abundance: few; CDR3nt: TGCAGTGCCGACGGACTAGCGGGGGGCCTGGGTGGTGTTACGCAGTATTTT; CDR3aa: CSADGLAGGLGGVTQYF
j_gene: TRBJ2-1; d_gene: NA; v_gene: TRBV6-1; abundance: many; CDR3nt: TGTGCCAGCAGTAATGGGGACCACCCCTACAATGAGCAGTTCTTC; CDR3aa: CASSNGDHPYNEQFF
j_gene: TRBJ2-7; d_gene: TRBD1; v_gene: TRBV20-1; abundance: many; CDR3nt: TGCACTGCTGACAGGGGGGCCTACGAGCAGTACTTC; CDR3aa: CTADRGAYEQYF
j_gene: TRBJ2-1; d_gene: NA; v_gene: TRBV2; abundance: few; CDR3nt: TGTGCCAGCAGATTTGAAATACGTGAGCAGTTCTTC; CDR3aa: CASRFEIREQFF
j_gene: TRBJ2-1; d_gene: TRBD2; v_gene: TRBV5-1; abundance: NA; CDR3nt: TGCGCCAGCAGGACGTCGGGACTAGCTCACAAAGAGCAGTTCTTC; CDR3aa: CASRTSGLAHKEQFF
j_gene: TRBJ2-7; d_gene: NA; v_gene: TRBV29-1; abundance: few; CDR3nt: TGCAGCGTTGAACTGCCCGGGCAGGCCAACTACGAGCAGTACTTC; CDR3aa: CSVELPGQANYEQYF